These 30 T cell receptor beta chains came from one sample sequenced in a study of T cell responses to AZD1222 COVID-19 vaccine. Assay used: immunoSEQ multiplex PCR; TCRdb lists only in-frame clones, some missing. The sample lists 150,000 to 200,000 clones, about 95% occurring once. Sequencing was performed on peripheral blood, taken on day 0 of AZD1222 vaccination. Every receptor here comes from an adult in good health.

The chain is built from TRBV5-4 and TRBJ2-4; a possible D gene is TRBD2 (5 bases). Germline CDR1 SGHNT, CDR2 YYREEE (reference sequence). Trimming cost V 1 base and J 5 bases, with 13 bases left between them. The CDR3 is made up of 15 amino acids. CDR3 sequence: CASSLPGGRENIQYF. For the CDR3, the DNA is TGTGCCAGCAGCTTGCCAGGCGGGCGGGAAAACATTCAGTACTTC.

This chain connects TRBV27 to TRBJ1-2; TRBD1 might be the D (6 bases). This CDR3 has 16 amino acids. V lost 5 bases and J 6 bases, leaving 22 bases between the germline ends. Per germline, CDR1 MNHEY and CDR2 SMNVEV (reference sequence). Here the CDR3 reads CASSALTPLDSHGYTF. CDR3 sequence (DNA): TGTGCCAGCAGTGCCCTCACCCCCCTGGACAGTCATGGCTACACCTTC.

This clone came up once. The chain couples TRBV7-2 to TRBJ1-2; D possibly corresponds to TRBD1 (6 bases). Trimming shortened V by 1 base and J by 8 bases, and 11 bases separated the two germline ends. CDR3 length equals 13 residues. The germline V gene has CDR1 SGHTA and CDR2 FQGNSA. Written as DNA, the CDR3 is TGTGCCAGCAGCTTAGTAGGGGGGGCCGGCTACACCTTC. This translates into CASSLVGGAGYTF.

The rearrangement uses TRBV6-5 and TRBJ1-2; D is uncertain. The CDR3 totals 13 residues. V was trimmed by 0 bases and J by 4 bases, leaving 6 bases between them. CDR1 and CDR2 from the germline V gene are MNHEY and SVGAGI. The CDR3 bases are TGTGCCAGCAGTTACTCAACAGTCTATGGCTACACCTTC. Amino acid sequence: CASSYSTVYGYTF.

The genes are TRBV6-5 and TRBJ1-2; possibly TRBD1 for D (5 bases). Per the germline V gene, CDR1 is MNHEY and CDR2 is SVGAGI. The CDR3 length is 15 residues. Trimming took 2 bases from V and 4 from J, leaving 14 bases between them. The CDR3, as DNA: TGTGCCAGCAGTTACGTGGGGGAATCATCCTATGGCTACACCTTC. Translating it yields CASSYVGESSYGYTF.

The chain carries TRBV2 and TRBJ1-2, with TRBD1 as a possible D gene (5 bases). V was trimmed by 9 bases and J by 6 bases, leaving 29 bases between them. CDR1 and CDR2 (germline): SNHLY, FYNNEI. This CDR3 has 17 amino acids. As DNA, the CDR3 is TGTGCCAGGAGCAGTGAAATCCGGGACCGGAGCGGAGATGGCTACACCTTC. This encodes CARSSEIRDRSGDGYTF.

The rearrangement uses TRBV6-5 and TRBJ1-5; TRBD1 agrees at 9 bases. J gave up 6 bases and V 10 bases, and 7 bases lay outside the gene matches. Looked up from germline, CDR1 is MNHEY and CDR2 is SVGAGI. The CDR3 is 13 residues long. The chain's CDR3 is CAIGTGRGQPQHF. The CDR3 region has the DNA TGTGCCATTGGGACAGGGAGAGGTCAGCCCCAGCATTTT.

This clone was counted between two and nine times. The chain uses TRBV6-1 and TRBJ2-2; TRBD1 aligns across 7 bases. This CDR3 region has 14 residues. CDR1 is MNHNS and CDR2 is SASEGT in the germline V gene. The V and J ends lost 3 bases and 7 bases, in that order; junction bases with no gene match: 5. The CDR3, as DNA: TGTGCCAGCAGTGATCAGGGGGAAGGCGGGGAGCTGTTTTTT. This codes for CASSDQGEGGELFF.

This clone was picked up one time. CDR3 in amino acids: CASSQADEKLFF. CDR3 coding DNA: TGCGCCAGCAGCCAAGCAGATGAAAAACTGTTTTTT. This chain uses TRBV10-2 with TRBJ1-4, with D uncertain. From germline, CDR1 is WSHSY and CDR2 SAAADI. This CDR3 has 12 residues. V lost 6 bases and J lost 6, with 8 bases in between.

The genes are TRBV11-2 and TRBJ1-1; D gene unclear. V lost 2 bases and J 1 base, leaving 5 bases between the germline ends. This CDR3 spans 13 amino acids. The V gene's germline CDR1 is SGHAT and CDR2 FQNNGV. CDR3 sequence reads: CASSLLQNTEAFF. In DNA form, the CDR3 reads TGTGCCAGCAGCTTATTGCAGAACACTGAAGCTTTCTTT.

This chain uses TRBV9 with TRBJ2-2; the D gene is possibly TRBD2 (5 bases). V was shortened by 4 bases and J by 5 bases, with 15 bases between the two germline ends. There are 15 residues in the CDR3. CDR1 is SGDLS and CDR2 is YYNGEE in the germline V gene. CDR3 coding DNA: TGTGCCAGCAGCACAGATCAGCGGCGGACCGGGGAGCTGTTTTTT. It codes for CASSTDQRRTGELFF.

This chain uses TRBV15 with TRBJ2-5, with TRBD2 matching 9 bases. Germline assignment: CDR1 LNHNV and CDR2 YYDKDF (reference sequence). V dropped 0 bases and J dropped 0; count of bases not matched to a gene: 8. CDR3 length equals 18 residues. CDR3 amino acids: CATSRDPSGTIHQETQYF. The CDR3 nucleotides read TGTGCCACCAGCAGAGATCCTAGCGGGACGATACACCAAGAGACCCAGTACTTC.

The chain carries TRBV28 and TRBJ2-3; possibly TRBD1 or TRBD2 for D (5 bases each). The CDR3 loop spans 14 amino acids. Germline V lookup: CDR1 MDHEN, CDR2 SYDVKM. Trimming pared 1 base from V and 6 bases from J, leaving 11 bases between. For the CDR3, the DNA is TGTGCCAGCAGTTTATTGGGGACGGGCGATACGCAGTATTTT. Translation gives CASSLLGTGDTQYF.

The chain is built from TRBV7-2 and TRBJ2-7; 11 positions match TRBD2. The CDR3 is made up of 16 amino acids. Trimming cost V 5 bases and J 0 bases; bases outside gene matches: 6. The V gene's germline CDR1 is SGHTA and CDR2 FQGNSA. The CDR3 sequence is CASSHGTSGSSYEQYF. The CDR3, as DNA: TGTGCCAGCAGCCACGGTACTAGCGGGAGCTCCTACGAGCAGTACTTC.

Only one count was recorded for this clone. The CDR3 coding sequence is TGCGCCAGCAGCGAAACCGGGACAGGGAATGAAAAACTGTTTTTT. It codes for CASSETGTGNEKLFF. The chain links TRBV5-1 to TRBJ1-4, with 9 bases aligning to TRBD1. J lost 5 bases, V lost 4 bases, and 6 bases had no gene match. The CDR3 is made up of 15 amino acids. Per the germline V gene, CDR1 is SGHRS and CDR2 is YFSETQ.

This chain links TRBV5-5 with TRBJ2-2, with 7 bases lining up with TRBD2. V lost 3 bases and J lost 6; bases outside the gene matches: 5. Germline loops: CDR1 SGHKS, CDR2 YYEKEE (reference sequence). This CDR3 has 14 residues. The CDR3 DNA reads TGTGCCAGCAGCTCGGCGACTAGCCCCGGGGAGCTGTTTTTT. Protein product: CASSSATSPGELFF. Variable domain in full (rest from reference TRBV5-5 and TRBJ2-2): DAGVTQSPTHLIKTRGQQVTLRCSPISGHKSVSWYQQVLGQGPQFIFQYYEKEERGRGNFPDRFSARQFPNYSSELNVNALLLGDSALYLCASSSATSPGELFFGEGSRLTVL.

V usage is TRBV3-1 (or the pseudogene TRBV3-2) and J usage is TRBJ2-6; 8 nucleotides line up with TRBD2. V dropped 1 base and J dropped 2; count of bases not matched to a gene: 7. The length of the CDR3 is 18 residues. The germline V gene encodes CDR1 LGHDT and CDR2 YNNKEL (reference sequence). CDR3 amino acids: CASSQGHTSGAGANVLTF. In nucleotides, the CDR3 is TGTGCCAGCAGCCAAGGACACACTAGCGGCGCTGGGGCCAACGTCCTGACTTTC.

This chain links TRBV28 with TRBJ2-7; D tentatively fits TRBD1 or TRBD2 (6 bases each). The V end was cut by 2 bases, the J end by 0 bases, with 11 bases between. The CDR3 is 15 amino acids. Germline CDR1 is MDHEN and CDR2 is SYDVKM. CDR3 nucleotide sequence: TGTGCCAGCAGTTTAGAGGGGGGACTCTCCTACGAGCAGTACTTC. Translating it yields CASSLEGGLSYEQYF.

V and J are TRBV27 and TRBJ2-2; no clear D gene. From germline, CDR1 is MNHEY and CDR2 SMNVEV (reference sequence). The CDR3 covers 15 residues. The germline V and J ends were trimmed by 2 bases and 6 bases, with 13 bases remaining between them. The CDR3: CASSLSPDAAGELFF. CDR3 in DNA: TGTGCCAGCAGTTTAAGCCCAGACGCGGCCGGGGAGCTGTTTTTT.

As DNA, the CDR3 is TGTGCCAGTACTACAGGGGGCGGAACCGGGGAGCTGTTTTTT. It is translated as CASTTGGGTGELFF. The chain couples TRBV19 to TRBJ2-2; 9 bases fit TRBD1. The V segment lost 7 bases and the J segment 5 bases; nucleotides outside the gene matches: 5. There are 14 residues in the CDR3. From germline, CDR1 is LNHDA and CDR2 SQIVND (reference sequence).

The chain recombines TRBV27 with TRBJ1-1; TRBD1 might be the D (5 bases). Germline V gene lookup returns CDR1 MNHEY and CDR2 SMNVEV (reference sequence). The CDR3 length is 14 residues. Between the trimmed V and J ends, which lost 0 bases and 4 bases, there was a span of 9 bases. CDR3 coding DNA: TGTGCCAGCAGTTTATCGGGGGTCGGCACTGAAGCTTTCTTT. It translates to CASSLSGVGTEAFF.

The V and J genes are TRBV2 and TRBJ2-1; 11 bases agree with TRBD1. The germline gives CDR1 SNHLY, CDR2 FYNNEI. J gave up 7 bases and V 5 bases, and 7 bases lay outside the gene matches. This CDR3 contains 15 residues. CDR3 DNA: TGTGCCAGCAGTAGTGCGGGACAGGGGGGTAATGAGCAGTTCTTC. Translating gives CASSSAGQGGNEQFF.

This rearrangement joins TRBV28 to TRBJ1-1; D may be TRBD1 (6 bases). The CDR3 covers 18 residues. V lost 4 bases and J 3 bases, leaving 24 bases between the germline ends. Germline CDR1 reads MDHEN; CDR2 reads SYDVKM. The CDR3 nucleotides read TGTGCCAGCAGTTCTACCATCATCGACAGGCCCCTTGACACTGAAGCTTTCTTT. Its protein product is CASSSTIIDRPLDTEAFF.

The CDR3 DNA reads as TGTGCCAGCAGGCTCACAGGCCGACGATGGCTGAACACTGAAGCTTTCTTT. Translating it yields CASRLTGRRWLNTEAFF. The chain joins TRBV2 to TRBJ1-1; D is possibly TRBD1 (5 bases). CDR3 length equals 17 residues. The germline V gene has CDR1 SNHLY and CDR2 FYNNEI. V dropped 6 bases and J dropped 0 bases, with 20 bases sitting between them. The complete variable domain, with remaining parts taken from reference TRBV2 and TRBJ1-1, reads EPEVTQTPSHQVTQMGQEVILRCVPISNHLYFYWYRQILGQKVEFLVSFYNNEISEKSEIFDDQFSVERPDGSNFTLKIRSTKLEDSAMYFCASRLTGRRWLNTEAFFGQGTRLTVV.

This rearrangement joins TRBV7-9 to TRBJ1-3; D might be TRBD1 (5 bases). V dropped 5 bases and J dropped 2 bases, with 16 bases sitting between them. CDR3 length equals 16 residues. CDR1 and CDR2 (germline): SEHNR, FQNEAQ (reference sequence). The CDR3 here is CASSPRLGGTGNTIYF. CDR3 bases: TGTGCCAGCAGCCCCCGGTTGGGGGGAACTGGAAACACCATATATTTT.

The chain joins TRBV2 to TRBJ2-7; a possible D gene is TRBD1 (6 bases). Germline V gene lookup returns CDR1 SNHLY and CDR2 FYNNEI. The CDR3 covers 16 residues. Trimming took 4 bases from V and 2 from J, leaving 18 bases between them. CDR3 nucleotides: TGTGCCAGCAGTGCGCCCTTTCGGGACATGACCTACGAGCAGTACTTC. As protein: CASSAPFRDMTYEQYF.

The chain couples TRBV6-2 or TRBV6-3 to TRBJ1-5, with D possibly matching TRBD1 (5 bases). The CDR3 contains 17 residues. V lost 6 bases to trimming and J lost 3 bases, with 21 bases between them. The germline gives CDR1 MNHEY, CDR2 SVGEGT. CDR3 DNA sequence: TGTGCCAGCAGCCCTGAGACAGCGCCCACCACCAATCAGCCCCAGCATTTT. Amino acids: CASSPETAPTTNQPQHF.

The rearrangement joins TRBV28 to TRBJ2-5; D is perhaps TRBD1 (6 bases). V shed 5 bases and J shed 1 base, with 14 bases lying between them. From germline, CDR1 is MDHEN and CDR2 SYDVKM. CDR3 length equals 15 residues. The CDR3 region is CASSPLGQSQETQYF. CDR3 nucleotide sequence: TGTGCCAGCAGTCCCCTCGGACAGTCCCAAGAGACCCAGTACTTC.

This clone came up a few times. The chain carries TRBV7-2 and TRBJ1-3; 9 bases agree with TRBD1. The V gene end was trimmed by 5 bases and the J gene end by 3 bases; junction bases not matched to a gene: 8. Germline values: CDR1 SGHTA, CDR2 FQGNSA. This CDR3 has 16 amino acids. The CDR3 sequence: CASSPGTGRGGNTIYF. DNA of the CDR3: TGTGCCAGCAGCCCTGGGACAGGGAGAGGTGGAAACACCATATATTTT.

DNA of the CDR3: TGTGCCAGCAGACAACAGGGCTCTGAAGCTTTCTTT. Its protein product is CASRQQGSEAFF. The chain links TRBV5-4 to TRBJ1-1; the D gene is possibly TRBD1 (6 bases). The CDR3 is made up of 12 amino acids. V was trimmed by 5 bases and J by 6 bases, leaving 11 bases between them. In germline, CDR1 is SGHNT, CDR2 YYREEE (reference sequence).